This T cell receptor (beta chain) was found in a study of T-cell memory formation after mild COVID-19 (dated by TCRdb to the early 2020s). A note on the overall study: TCR sequence clusters from the two donors were largely donor specific. In a couple of donors, T-cell clones that expanded and contracted after mild COVID-19 were followed by sequencing TCRalpha and TCRbeta repertoires longitudinally. Two young, previously healthy adult volunteers made up the cohort, one male and one female.

PBMCs were isolated by Ficoll-Paque density gradient centrifugation. Instrument on record: Illumina NovaSeq 6000. TCRalpha and TCRbeta cDNA libraries were constructed by 5'RACE with constant-segment primers, with sample barcodes and unique molecular identifiers being introduced. Trizol reagent was used to extract RNA from every sample. The libraries were amplified in two PCR steps, and the second step added a second sample barcode and Illumina TruSeq adapters. The libraries were sequenced on an Illumina NovaSeq using 2 x 150 bp paired-end reads. In the source study's methods: Reads were demultiplexed and collapsed into UMI-guided consensus sequences with migec v1.2.7. With mixcr v2.1.11, UMI consensuses were aligned to TRA and TRB V and J templates and assembled into clonotypes. Clonotypes were classified as expanded or contracted when called significant by both edgeR and NoisET, with noise models trained on biological replicates. For edgeR calls, a false discovery rate-adjusted p below 0.01 and a log2 fold-change threshold of 1 were applied. As an exploratory analysis of dynamics, max-normalized trajectories of the 1000 most abundant clonotypes were examined with PCA combined with hierarchical clustering. Each responding clone was given a CD4 or CD8 phenotype based on the CD4+ and CD8+ repertoires, which had been sequenced separately. Using fastp trimming at Q25 and MiXCR clonotype assembly, TCRdb reanalyzed the public sequencing data and kept in-frame beta chains. When rows share a CDR3 protein, they turn into one entry using the most common DNA and genes. The authors' filters were not applied to this entry. The sample has roughly 250,000 distinct CDR3 sequences on record, roughly 15% of them singletons. 3.5% of the sample belongs to the ten largest clones.

This clonotype turned up a few times. Its antigen is currently not known. It has no much larger one-base neighbor in the sample; base qualities were not kept. Results and caveats for the whole study, not just this receptor: The study covered only a couple of mild cases, and larger cohorts including severe cases with pre-infection samples were considered necessary. Contracting CD4+ clones turned up mainly in the CM and EM memory subsets, whereas EMRA was where CD8+ clones were enriched. Clones that contracted from day 15 to 85 showed balanced CD4/CD8 phenotypes, whereas a second wave of clones that expanded from day 15 to 37 leaned towards CD4+. Whether the second-wave clones peaking on day 37 were SARS-CoV-2 specific was not confirmed. The detection of some responding clones in pre-infection memory suggests that pre-existing cross-reactive memory T cells joined the SARS-CoV-2 response.

After removal of 7 bases from V and 5 bases from J, the junction retains 11 bases not matched to a gene. The CDR3 numbers 15 residues from cysteine through phenylalanine. The sequence is cut down to CDR3 DNA, 45 bases in frame from base 1. The germline V gene sets CDR1 to MNHEY and CDR2 to SVGEGT. Sequencing used PBMCs or a T cell subset sorted from them (not recorded which). The receptor's source is a man between 18 and 29 years old who had mild COVID-19 (a few samples of this study predate the infection). The sample titles of this study are shuffled in the database, so cell type and time point are left out; the donor was told from shared clones. The rearrangement combines TRBV6-2 or TRBV6-3 with TRBJ2-3; 8 bases in between match TRBD2. The CDR3 region reads CASNPRGGRGDTQYF. The DNA sequence is as follows: TGTGCCAGCAACCCCCGGGGGGGGCGAGGAGATACGCAGTATTTT.